This passage covers 32 T cell receptor beta chains from one sample sequenced in a study of brain T cells in children with intractable seizures. Produced via immunoSEQ multiplex PCR; TCRdb's table is partial and in-frame only. Among 110,000 or so clones listed, 94% were seen once. The sample in question was peripheral blood, obtained at surgery. The receptors originated from a boy younger than two with hemimegalencephaly and intractable seizures.

This clone was seen a few times. CDR3 nucleotides: TGTGCCAGCAGCTTACGAGGACTAGCGGGAGTAGCAGGTTACGAGCAGTACTTC. The encoded protein is CASSLRGLAGVAGYEQYF. The genes are TRBV7-2 and TRBJ2-7; 13 bases fit TRBD2. The CDR3 is 18 residues long. The V segment lost 2 bases and the J segment 4 bases; nucleotides outside the gene matches: 11. Germline lookup yields CDR1 SGHTA and CDR2 FQGNSA.

The chain recombines TRBV13 with TRBJ2-3; D is unclear. CDR1 is PRHDT, CDR2 FYEKMQ, per germline (reference sequence). The CDR3 contains 12 residues. Trimming removed 0 bases from V and 2 bases from J, with 0 bases in between. DNA for the CDR3: TGTGCCAGCAGCTTAGGCACAGATACGCAGTATTTT. As protein: CASSLGTDTQYF.

The chain employs TRBV29-1 and TRBJ2-5; TRBD1 matches 8 bases. J lost 5 bases, V lost 5 bases, and 10 bases had no gene match. CDR1 SQVTM and CDR2 ANQGSEA come from the germline V gene. The CDR3 has 14 residues. CDR3 sequence reads: CSVWTGPQGETQYF. CDR3 nucleotide sequence: TGCAGCGTTTGGACAGGGCCACAGGGGGAGACCCAGTACTTC.

The chain couples TRBV6-9 to TRBJ2-7, with 8 bases matching TRBD1. The CDR3 has 16 residues. V was clipped by 6 bases and J by 4 bases; unmatched bases: 14. CDR1 and CDR2 (germline): MNHGY, SVAAGI. CDR3 loop: CASSLQGRGLGYEQYF. The CDR3 DNA sequence: TGTGCCAGCAGCCTCCAGGGCAGGGGGCTAGGTTACGAGCAGTACTTC.

The genes are TRBV11-3 and TRBJ2-2; TRBD2 agrees at 7 bases. V lost 3 bases to trimming and J lost 4 bases; unmatched junction nucleotides: 8. CDR1 and CDR2 (germline): SGHNT, YENEEA. The CDR3 consists of 16 residues. This CDR3 reads CASSFGAGNPTGELFF. DNA for the CDR3: TGTGCCAGCAGCTTCGGAGCGGGGAACCCCACCGGGGAGCTGTTTTTT.

The chain uses TRBV19 and TRBJ2-1; 8 positions agree with TRBD2. The V segment lost 3 bases and the J segment 3 bases; nucleotides outside the gene matches: 7. The CDR3 is 16 residues long. Germline V gene lookup returns CDR1 LNHDA and CDR2 SQIVND (reference sequence). Here the CDR3 reads CASSIRGLADYNEQFF. CDR3 DNA: TGTGCCAGTAGTATTAGAGGACTAGCCGACTACAATGAGCAGTTCTTC. Full variable domain (remainder filled in from reference TRBV19 and TRBJ2-1): DGGITQSPKYLFRKEGQNVTLSCEQNLNHDAMYWYRQDPGQGLRLIYYSQIVNDFQKGDIAEGYSVSREKKESFPLTVTSAQKNPTAFYLCASSIRGLADYNEQFFGPGTRLTVL.

This chain uses TRBV24-1 with TRBJ1-2; unclear D gene. Trimming left V 1 base short and J 4 bases short, with 12 bases between. Looked up from germline, CDR1 is KGHDR and CDR2 is SFDVKD. CDR3 size: 15 residues. The CDR3 DNA follows: TGTGCCACCAGTGATTTTGGCAGTCCCTTCTATGGCTACACCTTC. Translated: CATSDFGSPFYGYTF.

The chain couples TRBV5-1 to TRBJ2-7, with D tentatively TRBD1 (6 bases). The ends were cut back, 4 bases at V and 3 bases at J, with 20 bases in the middle. Germline CDR1 SGHRS, CDR2 YFSETQ. The CDR3 totals 16 residues. The CDR3 reads CASSGRTGHLNYEQYF. DNA for the CDR3: TGCGCCAGCAGCGGCCGGACGGGACACCTAAACTACGAGCAGTACTTC.

The CDR3 spells CASSKEITPGSGTVTGYNEQFF. DNA of the CDR3: TGTGCCAGCAGTAAGGAGATAACCCCGGGTTCTGGAACCGTGACCGGCTACAATGAGCAGTTCTTC. This chain connects TRBV2 to TRBJ2-1; D remains ambiguous. The V and J ends lost 5 bases and 3 bases respectively, with 35 bases between them. This CDR3 has 22 amino acids. Germline CDR1 is SNHLY and CDR2 is FYNNEI.

The chain uses TRBV5-1 and TRBJ1-4; D ambiguous. Germline V CDR1 and CDR2: SGHRS, YFSETQ. V was trimmed by 4 bases and J by 10 bases, leaving 14 bases between them. The CDR3 spans 13 residues. CDR3 residues: CASSPGDGVKLFF. CDR3 DNA sequence: TGCGCCAGCAGCCCAGGAGATGGGGTAAAACTGTTTTTT.

The V call is TRBV6-1, the J call TRBJ1-1; D gene uncertain. CDR1 is MNHNS, CDR2 SASEGT, per germline. V gave up 1 base and J gave up 2 bases, with 11 bases separating them. The CDR3 extends over 15 amino acids. CDR3 amino acids: CASSEVAKGNTEAFF. CDR3 coding DNA: TGTGCCAGCAGTGAAGTCGCAAAGGGAAACACTGAAGCTTTCTTT.

The V and J genes are TRBV28 and TRBJ2-7; D might be TRBD2 (5 bases). CDR1 MDHEN and CDR2 SYDVKM come from the germline V gene. The CDR3 sequence is 14 residues long. V lost 2 bases and J 5 bases, leaving 13 bases between the germline ends. The CDR3 sequence: CASSLVGVSHEQYF. Written as DNA, the CDR3 is TGTGCCAGCAGTTTAGTGGGAGTGTCCCACGAGCAGTACTTC.

The chain uses TRBV3-1 (or the pseudogene TRBV3-2) and TRBJ2-2, with D perhaps matching TRBD1 (6 bases). Germline loops: CDR1 LGHDT, CDR2 YNNKEL (reference sequence). Between the trimmed V and J ends, which lost 4 bases and 6 bases, there was a span of 18 bases. The CDR3 is 16 amino acids. CDR3 nucleotides: TGTGCCAGCAGCCGTTCAGGGCAGGGGACCCCCGGGGAGCTGTTTTTT. It is translated as CASSRSGQGTPGELFF.

The chain has TRBV28 and TRBJ1-5; no clear D gene. The CDR3 covers 16 residues. V lost 7 bases and J 0 bases, leaving 16 bases between the germline ends. Germline loops: CDR1 MDHEN, CDR2 SYDVKM. CDR3 residues: CASTLQYEHSNQPQHF. In nucleotides, the CDR3 is TGTGCCAGCACCTTACAGTACGAGCATAGCAATCAGCCCCAGCATTTT.

V gene TRBV30 combines with J gene TRBJ1-1, with D tentatively TRBD1 (6 bases). This CDR3 comprises 11 residues. The V gene lost 3 bases and the J gene lost 11 bases, with 13 bases spanning the gap. CDR1 is GTSNPN and CDR2 is SVGIG in the germline V gene (reference sequence). CDR3 amino acids: CAWRGGGQAFF. The CDR3 DNA sequence: TGTGCCTGGAGGGGGGGCGGTCAGGCTTTCTTT.

The table lists this clone with a count of one. The V and J genes are TRBV20-1 and TRBJ2-7, with a tentative D call TRBD2 (5 bases). CDR3 size: 11 residues. The germline V gene encodes CDR1 DFQATT and CDR2 SNEGSKA (reference sequence). V shed 3 bases and J shed 2 bases, with 5 bases lying between them. The DNA for the CDR3 is TGCAGTGCTAGCGGGACCTACGAGCAGTACTTC. It translates to CSASGTYEQYF.

This clone was detected once. This sequence joins TRBV6-1 and TRBJ1-4; D is undetermined. V was trimmed by 0 bases and J by 10 bases, leaving 12 bases between them. The CDR3 has 14 amino acids. Germline V gene data show CDR1 as MNHNS and CDR2 as SASEGT. The CDR3 sequence: CASSEAGSRAKLFF. The CDR3 nucleotides are TGTGCCAGCAGTGAAGCGGGGAGCCGTGCAAAACTGTTTTTT.

V usage is TRBV5-1 and J usage is TRBJ2-1; D is possibly TRBD1 (6 bases). The length of the CDR3 is 16 residues. Germline CDR1 SGHRS, CDR2 YFSETQ. The V and J ends lost 2 bases and 2 bases respectively, with 14 bases between them. The CDR3, as DNA: TGCGCCAGCAGCTTAGGGAACAGGGCCGCCTACAATGAGCAGTTCTTC. This codes for CASSLGNRAAYNEQFF.

V is TRBV28 and J is TRBJ1-1; D is unclear. This CDR3 has 18 residues. Germline V gene data show CDR1 as MDHEN and CDR2 as SYDVKM. Deletions cut 2 bases from V and 5 bases from J, with 24 bases between. CDR3 region: CASSLISAPGEMRTEAFF. CDR3 nucleotide sequence: TGTGCCAGCAGTTTAATATCGGCCCCCGGTGAGATGAGGACTGAAGCTTTCTTT. Variable domain in full (rest from reference TRBV28 and TRBJ1-1): DVKVTQSSRYLVKRTGEKVFLECVQDMDHENMFWYRQDPGLGLRLIYFSYDVKMKEKGDIPEGYSVSREKKERFSLILESASTNQTSMYLCASSLISAPGEMRTEAFFGQGTRLTVV.

The gene calls are TRBV9 and TRBJ2-7; either TRBD1 or TRBD2 may fit D (5 bases each). CDR3 length: 14 residues. Trimming left V 0 bases short and J 2 bases short, with 9 bases between. From germline, CDR1 is SGDLS and CDR2 YYNGEE. The CDR3 DNA reads TGTGCCAGCAGCGTAGCAGGGACCCCCTACGAGCAGTACTTC. Its translation: CASSVAGTPYEQYF.

DNA for the CDR3: TGCAGCGTTGAACGGGTGGACGGTGACCCCTACGAGCAGTACTTC. This sequence encodes CSVERVDGDPYEQYF. The chain recombines TRBV29-1 with TRBJ2-7; D call uncertain. CDR1 and CDR2 from the germline V gene are SQVTM and ANQGSEA. The length of the CDR3 is 15 residues. Trimming shortened V by 2 bases and J by 2 bases, and 16 bases separated the two germline ends.

The V call is TRBV28, the J call TRBJ2-7; D is tentatively TRBD1 or TRBD2 (5 bases each). Germline values: CDR1 MDHEN, CDR2 SYDVKM. There are 13 residues in the CDR3. The V gene lost 6 bases and the J gene lost 0 bases, with 9 bases spanning the gap. The CDR3 loop reads CASSPGASYEQYF. CDR3 nucleotides: TGTGCCAGCAGCCCCGGGGCCTCCTACGAGCAGTACTTC.

The chain carries TRBV18 and TRBJ2-5; TRBD1 aligns across 9 bases. The CDR3 runs to 14 residues. V trimming: 2 bases; J trimming: 6 bases; junction bases outside the gene matches: 4. Germline V gene data show CDR1 as KGHSH and CDR2 as LQKENI. The CDR3 protein is CASSPETGGKTQYF. The CDR3, as DNA: TGTGCCAGCTCACCAGAAACAGGGGGCAAGACCCAGTACTTC.

The chain is built from TRBV28 and TRBJ2-7; 7 bases map to TRBD2. J gave up 4 bases and V 5 bases, and 11 bases lay outside the gene matches. Germline V gene sequence: CDR1 MDHEN, CDR2 SYDVKM. The CDR3 runs to 15 residues. The CDR3 DNA follows: TGTGCCAGCAGTCAGACAGCGGGAATGATTTACGAGCAGTACTTC. This encodes CASSQTAGMIYEQYF.

The chain recombines TRBV3-1 (or the pseudogene TRBV3-2) with TRBJ2-1; unclear D gene. Trimming took 5 bases from V and 4 from J, leaving 12 bases between them. Germline loops: CDR1 LGHDT, CDR2 YNNKEL (reference sequence). The CDR3 is 14 amino acids. The CDR3 sequence is CASSSNIGYNEQFF. The CDR3, as DNA: TGTGCCAGCAGCAGCAATATTGGGTACAATGAGCAGTTCTTC.

The chain links TRBV10-2 to TRBJ2-1; possibly TRBD1 or TRBD2 for D (6 bases each). This CDR3 region has 13 residues. V was shortened by 8 bases and J by 8 bases, with 16 bases between the two germline ends. Germline CDR1 WSHSY, CDR2 SAAADI. CDR3 nucleotides: TGCGCCAGCGAGGGGGGAGTGGTGGATGAGCAGTTCTTC. It encodes CASEGGVVDEQFF.

V and J are TRBV28 and TRBJ2-3; no firm D call. V lost 2 bases and J 5 bases, leaving 5 bases between the germline ends. Germline V gene data show CDR1 as MDHEN and CDR2 as SYDVKM. This CDR3 is 12 amino acids long. The CDR3 nucleotides read TGTGCCAGCAGTTTAAGGCGAGATACGCAGTATTTT. Amino acids: CASSLRRDTQYF. Complete variable domain (other parts from reference TRBV28 and TRBJ2-3): DVKVTQSSRYLVKRTGEKVFLECVQDMDHENMFWYRQDPGLGLRLIYFSYDVKMKEKGDIPEGYSVSREKKERFSLILESASTNQTSMYLCASSLRRDTQYFGPGTRLTVL.

V usage is TRBV7-2 and J usage is TRBJ2-3; 10 bases fit TRBD2. CDR1 SGHTA and CDR2 FQGNSA come from the germline V gene. J lost 0 bases, V lost 2 bases, and 5 bases had no gene match. The CDR3 runs to 17 residues. The CDR3 sequence: CASSLLRTSGSTDTQYF. CDR3 sequence (DNA): TGTGCCAGCAGCTTATTACGGACTAGCGGTAGCACAGATACGCAGTATTTT. Full variable domain (missing parts from reference TRBV7-2 and TRBJ2-3): GAGVSQSPSNKVTEKGKDVELRCDPISGHTALYWYRQSLGQGLEFLIYFQGNSAPDKSGLPSDRFSAERTGGSVSTLTIQRTQQEDSAVYLCASSLLRTSGSTDTQYFGPGTRLTVL.

This CDR3 is CASSPPIAYNEQFF. The CDR3 bases are TGTGCCAGCAGCCCCCCAATCGCCTACAATGAGCAGTTCTTC. The chain employs TRBV7-2 and TRBJ2-1; D not resolved. The CDR3 length is 14 residues. The ends were cut back, 5 bases at V and 2 bases at J, with 10 bases in the middle. Germline V gene lookup returns CDR1 SGHTA and CDR2 FQGNSA.

The chain couples TRBV4-3 to TRBJ2-1, with 8 bases aligning to TRBD2. CDR1 is LGHNA, CDR2 YSLEER, per germline. Trimming took 0 bases from V and 3 from J; bases not matched to a gene: 1. This CDR3 is built from 15 residues. The CDR3, as DNA: TGCGCCAGCAGCCAAGACCTAGCGGGCTACAATGAGCAGTTCTTC. This translates into CASSQDLAGYNEQFF.

As DNA, the CDR3 is TGTGCCAGCAGCCAAGATCAGGGGGCGCATTCACCCCTCCACTTT. It yields the protein CASSQDQGAHSPLHF. The rearrangement uses TRBV4-2 and TRBJ1-6, with 8 bases fitting TRBD1. J gave up 8 bases and V 0 bases, and 3 bases lay outside the gene matches. Germline V lookup: CDR1 LGHNA, CDR2 YNFKEQ. The CDR3 contains 15 residues.

The V and J genes are TRBV7-3 and TRBJ2-1; 10 nucleotides agree with TRBD2. The CDR3 contains 16 residues. In germline, CDR1 is SGHTA, CDR2 FQGTGA. Unmatched junction bases numbered 6, after V lost 0 bases and J lost 7 bases. This CDR3 reads CASSLTLAGVGNEQFF. The CDR3 DNA follows: TGTGCCAGCAGCTTAACCCTAGCGGGAGTAGGGAATGAGCAGTTCTTC.